This passage covers 10 T cell receptor beta chains from one sample sequenced in a study of cytomegalovirus exposure and HLA in healthy donors. The method was immunoSEQ multiplex PCR; TCRdb's version includes in-frame clones alone and lacks a portion of them. The table shows about 150,000 clones, with 86% occurring only once. The material sequenced was PBMCs. These receptor sequences come from a human donor in good health.

The V call is TRBV2, the J call TRBJ2-3, with 7 bases aligning to TRBD1. The germline V gene encodes CDR1 SNHLY and CDR2 FYNNEI. The CDR3 spans 16 residues. V lost 6 bases and J lost 0; bases outside the gene matches: 9. The DNA for the CDR3 is TGTGCCAGCAGATTTAGGGACAGACTTAGCACAGATACGCAGTATTTT. The encoded protein is CASRFRDRLSTDTQYF.

This clone was recorded at least ten times. The V gene is TRBV2, the J gene TRBJ1-2; TRBD1 might be the D (5 bases). The CDR3 spans 12 residues. V was trimmed by 6 bases and J by 4 bases, leaving 9 bases between them. Germline V gene lookup returns CDR1 SNHLY and CDR2 FYNNEI. CDR3 sequence reads: CASRDNFYGYTF. The CDR3 DNA is TGTGCCAGCAGGGACAATTTCTATGGCTACACCTTC.

The rearrangement links TRBV6-5 to TRBJ1-2; the D gene is possibly TRBD1 (6 bases). The CDR3 length is 13 residues. Germline CDR1 is MNHEY and CDR2 is SVGAGI. V was trimmed by 10 bases and J by 6 bases, leaving 18 bases between them. CDR3 sequence: CATIRGKGDGYTF. In DNA form, the CDR3 reads TGTGCCACCATTAGGGGGAAAGGGGATGGCTACACCTTC.

The genes are TRBV6-5 and TRBJ1-2, with 9 bases aligning to TRBD1. The CDR3 spans 14 residues. Germline values: CDR1 MNHEY, CDR2 SVGAGI. With V trimmed by 0 bases and J by 4 bases, 0 bases remained unmatched. The CDR3 nucleotides read TGTGCCAGCAGTTACTCACAGGGGGCCTATGGCTACACCTTC. Protein sequence: CASSYSQGAYGYTF.

This sequence joins TRBV10-1 and TRBJ2-2; TRBD1 matches 7 bases. The germline gives CDR1 WNHNN, CDR2 SYGVQD (reference sequence). With V trimmed by 3 bases and J by 5 bases, 6 bases remained unmatched. This CDR3 region has 15 residues. CDR3 loop: CASSERTGRTGELFF. The CDR3 nucleotides read TGCGCCAGCAGTGAAAGGACAGGTCGGACCGGGGAGCTGTTTTTT.

The chain has TRBV11-2 and TRBJ2-1; no firm D call. The CDR3 consists of 14 residues. Germline V lookup: CDR1 SGHAT, CDR2 FQNNGV. Between the trimmed V and J ends, which lost 6 bases and 0 bases, there was a span of 9 bases. The CDR3 DNA is TGTGCCAGCAGTAAACTCTCCTCCTACAATGAGCAGTTCTTC. This sequence encodes CASSKLSSYNEQFF.

This CDR3 is CSTHFGVGTEAFF. The CDR3 DNA follows: TGCAGCACTCACTTCGGGGTGGGGACTGAAGCTTTCTTT. The chain combines TRBV29-1 with TRBJ1-1; D ambiguous. The CDR3 extends over 13 amino acids. CDR1 is SQVTM and CDR2 is ANQGSEA in the germline V gene. Trimming shortened V by 8 bases and J by 5 bases, and 18 bases separated the two germline ends. Full variable domain (rest looked up from reference TRBV29-1 and TRBJ1-1): SAVISQKPSRDICQRGTSLTIQCQVDSQVTMMFWYRQQPGQSLTLIATANQGSEATYESGFVIDKFPISRPNLTFSTLTVSNMSPEDSSIYLCSTHFGVGTEAFFGQGTRLTVV.

V gene TRBV5-8 combines with J gene TRBJ1-6; a weak D match, TRBD1 (6 bases). Per the germline V gene, CDR1 is SGHTS and CDR2 is YDEGEE. This CDR3 comprises 16 residues. The V end lost 3 bases, the J end lost 10 bases, and 20 bases lay between the germline ends. CDR3 nucleotides: TGTGCCAGCAGCTGGGGCTCTACAGGGAATAGATCACCCCTCCACTTT. This encodes CASSWGSTGNRSPLHF.

The gene calls are TRBV7-2 and TRBJ2-5, with 8 bases matching TRBD2. The CDR3 is 15 amino acids. Germline CDR1 and CDR2: SGHTA and FQGNSA. Unmatched junction bases numbered 5, after V lost 5 bases and J lost 0 bases. The CDR3 is CASSATGGNQETQYF. The DNA for the CDR3 is TGTGCCAGCAGCGCTACGGGGGGGAACCAAGAGACCCAGTACTTC.

CDR3 region: CASSPRAHYGYTF. Here the CDR3 DNA reads TGTGCCAGTAGTCCCAGGGCGCACTATGGCTACACCTTC. The chain carries TRBV19 and TRBJ1-2, with D possibly being TRBD1 (5 bases). Looked up from germline, CDR1 is LNHDA and CDR2 is SQIVND (reference sequence). This CDR3 is 13 amino acids long. V lost 5 bases to trimming and J lost 3 bases, with 10 bases between them. Drawing the rest from reference TRBV19 and TRBJ1-2, the complete variable domain is DGGITQSPKYLFRKEGQNVTLSCEQNLNHDAMYWYRQDPGQGLRLIYYSQIVNDFQKGDIAEGYSVSREKKESFPLTVTSAQKNPTAFYLCASSPRAHYGYTFGSGTRLTVV.